The 3 T cell receptor beta chains presented below share a single source sample, sequenced in a study of control samples from healthy donors and cancer patients. The method was immunoSEQ multiplex PCR; TCRdb's version includes in-frame clones alone and lacks a portion of them. Of approximately 50,000 clones in the sample, around 87% were seen once. Sequenced input: PBMCs. The receptors originated from a woman aged 60 to 75 with lung cancer.

About this clone itself: This same CDR3 is encoded by further DNA sequences in the sample. The chain has TRBV27 and TRBJ2-5; D might be TRBD2 (6 bases). With 2 bases removed from V and 2 bases from J, the gap between germline ends came to 9 bases. Germline CDR1 reads MNHEY; CDR2 reads SMNVEV (reference sequence). The CDR3 contains 14 residues. CDR3 nucleotides: TGTGCCAGCAGTTTAAATCGGGGGCAAGAGACCCAGTACTTC. Its protein product is CASSLNRGQETQYF.

The rearrangement uses TRBV7-9 and TRBJ1-4; 7 nucleotides line up with TRBD1. The V segment lost 5 bases and the J segment 4 bases; nucleotides outside the gene matches: 4. The CDR3 extends over 14 amino acids. From germline, CDR1 is SEHNR and CDR2 FQNEAQ (reference sequence). The CDR3, as DNA: TGTGCCAGCAGCGTTGGGACAGATAATGAAAAACTGTTTTTT. It codes for CASSVGTDNEKLFF.

V gene TRBV9 combines with J gene TRBJ2-1, with TRBD1 matching 12 bases. Germline values: CDR1 SGDLS, CDR2 YYNGEE. The CDR3 is made up of 17 amino acids. V shed 3 bases and J 7 bases; nucleotides not matched to a gene: 11. The DNA of the CDR3 is TGTGCCAGCAGCGCCCTGACCGGGACAGGGGGCATAAATGAGCAGTTCTTC. It encodes CASSALTGTGGINEQFF.